The T cell receptor beta chain described here comes from a study of blood T cell repertoires in COVID-19. Germline V lookup: CDR1 SNHLY, CDR2 FYNNEI. V was pared by 7 bases and J by 9 bases, with 9 bases of the junction left unmatched. This CDR3 is 14 amino acids long. Repertoires were generated with immunoSEQ multiplex PCR, while TCRdb's copy carries only in-frame clones and drops some. The repertoire holds 240,000 or so clones, with about four fifths as singletons. The sample taken for sequencing was peripheral blood. The TCR comes from a woman in her late teens or twenties with acute or convalescent COVID-19. The V call is TRBV2, the J call TRBJ2-1, with 10 nucleotides matching TRBD1. The CDR3: CASIGQGGYGEQFF. CDR3 DNA: TGTGCCAGCATCGGACAGGGGGGGTACGGTGAGCAGTTCTTC. Filled out from reference TRBV2 and TRBJ2-1, the complete variable domain reads EPEVTQTPSHQVTQMGQEVILRCVPISNHLYFYWYRQILGQKVEFLVSFYNNEISEKSEIFDDQFSVERPDGSNFTLKIRSTKLEDSAMYFCASIGQGGYGEQFFGPGTRLTVL.